Sequencing of this T cell receptor beta chain was carried out in a study of identifying expanded T cells in peripheral blood. Profiled with immunoSEQ multiplex PCR; TCRdb holds only in-frame clones, not every one. The data hold approximately 56,000 clones, with 70% to 85% observed a single time. The CDR3 contains 14 residues. Germline values: CDR1 ENHRY, CDR2 SYGVKD. V gave up 6 bases and J gave up 6 bases; unmatched junction bases: 8. The receptor was derived from a person between 18 and 75 years old in good health. The sequenced sample was blood. The chain has TRBV10-3 and TRBJ2-3; 8 bases fit TRBD2. CDR3 in DNA: TGTGCCATCAGGGATGGACTAGCAATGGATACGCAGTATTTT. Translation gives CAIRDGLAMDTQYF.